This TCR beta chain was observed in a study of control samples from healthy donors and cancer patients. Sequenced by immunoSEQ multiplex PCR; TCRdb stores in-frame clones only, minus some. This sample has 120,000 or so clones; more than 70% occur once, and the top ten carry about 3%. Per the germline V gene, CDR1 is SGHVS and CDR2 is FQNEAQ. The CDR3 totals 14 residues. Deletions cut 1 base from V and 3 bases from J, with 10 bases between. The rearrangement links TRBV7-8 to TRBJ2-7; D is undetermined. The sequenced sample was blood. The TCR originated in a man aged 60 to 75 in good health. CDR3 in amino acids: CASSLVSQVYEQYF. The CDR3 region has the DNA TGTGCCAGCAGCTTAGTGTCCCAGGTCTACGAGCAGTACTTC.